Listed here is a single T cell receptor beta chain. Antigen unknown. The sample is drawn from a study of T cell responses to AZD1222 COVID-19 vaccine. Overall study results and limits: Spike-specific TCR repertoires showed rising breadth and depth after two AZD1222 doses.

TCRdb's copy holds only in-frame clones and misses some; the assay was immunoSEQ multiplex PCR. The sample has under 200,000 clones, around nine tenths seen once; the top ten hold around 5.2%. V lost 4 bases to trimming and J lost 5 bases, with 10 bases between them. The CDR3 extends over 13 amino acids. Germline V CDR1 and CDR2: LGHDT, YNNKEL (reference sequence). The rearrangement joins TRBV3-1 (or the pseudogene TRBV3-2) to TRBJ2-3; unclear D gene. The TCR comes from an adult in good health. The sample consisted of peripheral blood, taken on day 0 of AZD1222 vaccination. The CDR3: CASSPNPGDTQYF. The CDR3 region has the DNA TGTGCCAGCAGCCCGAACCCGGGAGATACGCAGTATTTT.